Listed below are T cell receptor beta chains from one sample, sequenced in a study of T cells in Graves' hyperthyroidism and ophthalmopathy. TCRdb analysed the multiplex PCR reads with MiXCR anew, one entry per CDR3 protein. The profile shows hundreds of thousands of distinct CDR3 sequences, 38% of them singletons. Sequencing was carried out using blood. The receptor source for this set is a man between 18 and 29 years old with Graves' hyperthyroidism. CDR3s leave out the opening cysteine and the closing phenylalanine or tryptophan. A D gene is named only where the DNA matches it firmly.

>TRBV10-2|.|TRBJ2-7
ASSYLAPAYEQY
>TRBV7-2|.|TRBJ2-7
ASSPWTKSYEQY
>TRBV10-2|.|TRBJ1-2
ASSEEQSSGNT
>TRBV2|.|TRBJ1-6
ASQQETYNSPLH
>TRBV2|.|TRBJ1-5
ASKRGISNQPQH
>TRBV5-1|.|TRBJ2-7
ASSLGVEGLYEQY
>TRBV12-3/TRBV12-4|.|TRBJ1-4
ACRGKGGYEKLF
>TRBV10-3|TRBD1|TRBJ2-2
ASSETAGGPGELF
>TRBV19|.|TRBJ1-5
ASSIDLGQTAWFQPQH
>TRBV6-5|TRBD1|TRBJ1-5
ASLTGGQPQH
>TRBV10-3|TRBD1|TRBJ1-4
AIRRGDREKLF
>TRBV7-9|.|TRBJ1-2
ASSPGDGYT
>TRBV10-1|TRBD1|TRBJ1-6
ASSDSDRINSPLH
>TRBV5-1|TRBD1|TRBJ2-7
ASSFGTGRDEQY
>TRBV20-1|TRBD1|TRBJ1-1
SAPWTGGNTEAF
>TRBV6-5|.|TRBJ1-1
ASTNPSTEAF
>TRBV7-8|.|TRBJ1-4
ASSLVAGTNEKLF
>TRBV20-1|.|TRBJ1-5
SARPSDRLNQPQH
>TRBV25-1|TRBD2|TRBJ2-7
ASSADEGSGVEQY
>TRBV6-6|.|TRBJ2-2
ASSRSHTGELF
>TRBV5-1|.|TRBJ1-4
ASSLGHPNEKLF
>TRBV6-6|TRBD2|TRBJ2-5
ASSPGRGDVETQY
>TRBV7-2|.|TRBJ2-5
ASSYGQETQY
>TRBV12-3/TRBV12-4|.|TRBJ1-6
ASSLGEAYNSPLH
>TRBV29-1|.|TRBJ2-7
SPSSYEQY
>TRBV5-5|.|TRBJ1-4
ASRLHEKLF
>TRBV20-1|.|TRBJ2-7
SASSQNRPYEQY
>TRBV7-2|TRBD1|TRBJ1-1
ASSQGTGLNTEAF
>TRBV20-1|.|TRBJ2-5
SAPGDVKETQY
>TRBV20-1|.|TRBJ2-7
SASGSSYEQY
>TRBV20-1|.|TRBJ1-1
SARDGRAGTEAF
>TRBV11-2|.|TRBJ2-5
ASSLVRPETQY
>TRBV12-3/TRBV12-4|.|TRBJ1-2
ASSLNDRHSSGYT
>TRBV10-3|.|TRBJ1-5
ASSYSYSSDQPQH
>TRBV29-1|.|TRBJ2-2
SGDIGGTGELF
>TRBV7-6|TRBD2|TRBJ2-5
ASSVVPGGHQETQY
>TRBV29-1|.|TRBJ1-1
SVEDGSAAF
>TRBV9|.|TRBJ1-6
ASSQTGIPPLH
>TRBV29-1|.|TRBJ1-1
SVHDPNTEAF
>TRBV7-9|.|TRBJ1-6
ASRPQGTVNSPLH
>TRBV10-3|.|TRBJ1-1
ASSEEVELNTEAF
>TRBV9|.|TRBJ2-7
ASSVEGMFYEQY
>TRBV5-1|TRBD2|TRBJ2-7
ASSLRSGSNYEQY
>TRBV4-3|.|TRBJ2-7
ANSQDNGRPSYEQY
>TRBV6-6|.|TRBJ2-5
ASSYGPTPRQY